Shown below are 11 T cell receptor beta chains from a single sample sequenced in a study of blood T cell repertoires in COVID-19. Sequenced by immunoSEQ multiplex PCR; TCRdb stores in-frame clones only, minus some. The table lists hundreds of thousands of clones, 89% of them singletons, with approximately 3% in the top ten. Sequencing was done on a sample of peripheral blood. The receptors shown here come from a woman aged 30 to 39 with COVID-19, enrolled during active disease.

V usage is TRBV7-9 and J usage is TRBJ1-1; 10 bases fit TRBD1. CDR1 is SEHNR and CDR2 is FQNEAQ in the germline V gene (reference sequence). This CDR3 contains 14 residues. With V trimmed by 4 bases and J by 7 bases, 6 bases remained unmatched. In DNA, the CDR3 is TGTGCCAGCAGCTCCGGGACAGGGGCTTTTGAAGCTTTCTTT. As protein: CASSSGTGAFEAFF.

This chain joins TRBV10-2 and TRBJ1-2; no definite D call. This CDR3 has 15 residues. Trimming cost V 2 bases and J 0 bases, with 10 bases left between them. Germline-derived CDR1 and CDR2 are WSHSY and SAAADI. CDR3 nucleotide sequence: TGCGCCAGCAGTGAGGGAGAAACCTCTAACTATGGCTACACCTTC. Translating it yields CASSEGETSNYGYTF.

The chain couples TRBV2 to TRBJ1-2; D is perhaps TRBD1 (5 bases). Looked up from germline, CDR1 is SNHLY and CDR2 is FYNNEI. Trimming stripped 3 bases from V and 5 bases from J, with 16 bases between. The CDR3 covers 15 residues. CDR3 sequence: CASSDTRTRRYGYTF. The CDR3 bases are TGTGCCAGCAGTGATACCCGGACAAGGCGATATGGCTACACCTTC. The whole variable domain, remainder taken from reference TRBV2 and TRBJ1-2, is EPEVTQTPSHQVTQMGQEVILRCVPISNHLYFYWYRQILGQKVEFLVSFYNNEISEKSEIFDDQFSVERPDGSNFTLKIRSTKLEDSAMYFCASSDTRTRRYGYTFGSGTRLTVV.

Of note for this clone: This sample includes further DNA sequences coding for the same CDR3. The chain recombines TRBV11-3 with TRBJ2-1; maybe TRBD2 (5 bases). Germline CDR1 SGHNT, CDR2 YENEEA. V lost 1 base and J lost 7, with 8 bases in between. The CDR3 contains 13 residues. CDR3 amino acids: CASSLGTGNEQFF. CDR3 DNA: TGTGCCAGCAGCTTAGGTACGGGAAATGAGCAGTTCTTC.

V is TRBV27 and J is TRBJ1-1, with a weak D call TRBD1 (6 bases). The CDR3 has 14 amino acids. Germline V gene lookup returns CDR1 MNHEY and CDR2 SMNVEV (reference sequence). The V end was cut by 1 base, the J end by 2 bases, with 8 bases between. In nucleotides, the CDR3 is TGTGCCAGCAGTTTATGGGGGACAAACACTGAAGCTTTCTTT. This encodes CASSLWGTNTEAFF.

This chain uses TRBV5-4 with TRBJ2-5; 7 bases are shared with TRBD2. CDR3 length: 14 residues. CDR1 is SGHNT and CDR2 is YYREEE in the germline V gene (reference sequence). V was pared by 1 base and J by 3 bases, with 3 bases of the junction left unmatched. CDR3 DNA sequence: TGTGCCAGCAGCTTGTGGACTAGTGAAGAGACCCAGTACTTC. Amino acids: CASSLWTSEETQYF.

This sequence joins TRBV4-3 and TRBJ1-6; 9 positions match TRBD1. V gave up 1 base and J gave up 6 bases; unmatched junction bases: 10. Germline V gene sequence: CDR1 LGHNA, CDR2 YSLEER. This CDR3 contains 18 residues. The CDR3 spells CASSQGGQGAIVNSPLHF. CDR3 in DNA: TGCGCCAGCAGCCAAGGGGGACAGGGAGCAATTGTTAATTCACCCCTCCACTTT.

The chain links TRBV7-2 to TRBJ2-2; 8 bases fit TRBD1. The V gene's germline CDR1 is SGHTA and CDR2 FQGNSA. This CDR3 is built from 19 residues. Losses at the gene ends were 0 bases for V and 0 bases for J; bases not matched to a gene: 9. The CDR3 loop is CASSLAQGASSANTGELFF. CDR3 coding DNA: TGTGCCAGCAGCTTAGCTCAGGGGGCGAGTTCCGCGAACACCGGGGAGCTGTTTTTT.

The CDR3 DNA is TGTGCCAGCAGCTGGGGGGGCAGGGGGCGCCCCACTGAAGCTTTCTTT. It is translated as CASSWGGRGRPTEAFF. The chain employs TRBV7-6 and TRBJ1-1; 8 bases align to TRBD1. The germline gives CDR1 SGHVS, CDR2 FNYEAQ. The J segment lost 4 bases and the V segment lost 4 bases, leaving 11 bases of the junction unmatched. This CDR3 spans 16 amino acids.

In this sample, this clone turned up once. The chain recombines TRBV28 with TRBJ2-2; TRBD1 aligns across 7 bases. Germline V gives CDR1 MDHEN, CDR2 SYDVKM. This CDR3 has 17 amino acids. J lost 6 bases, V lost 6 bases, and 16 bases had no gene match. The CDR3 sequence is CASSQIAHTGAPGELFF. DNA for the CDR3: TGTGCCAGCAGCCAAATAGCGCATACAGGGGCGCCCGGGGAGCTGTTTTTT.

J is TRBJ2-7 and V is TRBV7-8; D possibly corresponds to TRBD2 (5 bases). This CDR3 comprises 16 residues. V was clipped by 1 base and J by 7 bases, with 20 bases between them. Per the germline V gene, CDR1 is SGHVS and CDR2 is FQNEAQ. The CDR3, as DNA: TGTGCCAGCAGCTTAGAATCCCCGCCGGGATTGGGGGAGCAGTACGTC. Translated: CASSLESPPGLGEQYV.